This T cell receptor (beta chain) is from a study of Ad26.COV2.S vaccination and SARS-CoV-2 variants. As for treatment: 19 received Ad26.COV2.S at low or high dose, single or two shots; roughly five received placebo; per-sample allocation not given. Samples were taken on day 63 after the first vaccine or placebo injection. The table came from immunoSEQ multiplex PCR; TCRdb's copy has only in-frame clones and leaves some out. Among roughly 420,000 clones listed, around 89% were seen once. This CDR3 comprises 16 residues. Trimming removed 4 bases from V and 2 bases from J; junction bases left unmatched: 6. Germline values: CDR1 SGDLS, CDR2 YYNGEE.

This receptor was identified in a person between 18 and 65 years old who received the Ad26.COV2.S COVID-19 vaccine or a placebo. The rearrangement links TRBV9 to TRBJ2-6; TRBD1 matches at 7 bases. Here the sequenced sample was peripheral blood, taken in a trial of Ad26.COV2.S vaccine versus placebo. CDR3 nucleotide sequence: TGTGCCAGCAGCCCACAAACAGGGGCTGGGGCCAACGTCCTGACTTTC. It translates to CASSPQTGAGANVLTF.